This T cell receptor (beta chain) is drawn from a study of sequential checkpoint blockade in melanoma. TCRdb keeps only in-frame clones here, not all; method: immunoSEQ multiplex PCR. In the table there are under 3,000 clones, 26% of which are singletons. The CDR3 length is 14 residues. Deletions cut 3 bases from V and 5 bases from J, with 14 bases between. Germline CDR1 is SGHRS and CDR2 is YFSETQ. The treatment: randomized to nivolumab then ipilimumab (arm A) or the reverse (arm B). The TCR comes from a human donor with melanoma. The chain couples TRBV5-1 to TRBJ2-5; D is unresolved. This sample comprised tumor tissue (inferred from file names), obtained from a patient given nivolumab and ipilimumab in sequence. CDR3 nucleotides: TGCGCCAGCAGCTCCGGGTGGGGATCGGAGACCCAGTACTTC. Protein: CASSSGWGSETQYF.